This entry is about one T cell receptor (beta chain). Germline and junction disagree at one end, which may indicate a read error. The CDR3 totals 16 residues. Germline CDR1 and CDR2: SGHNT and YENEEA. This entry comes from a study of shared T cell receptors in the human thymus. Assay: immunoSEQ multiplex PCR; the TCRdb copy retains only in-frame clones and omits some. The sample shows some 720,000 clones, around nine tenths of them seen only once. These data also featured in a second study, about human thymus T cells. As that study records: The people who donated were healthy Finnish babies having corrective surgery for congenital heart defects. Corrective cardiac surgery supplied the resected thymus tissue.

The chain links TRBV11-3 to TRBJ2-7; unclear D gene. Sequencing input: thymocytes. This TCR was recovered from a boy less than two years old with a congenital heart defect. The chain's CDR3 is CASNLFGEVTPYEQYF. CDR3 in DNA: TGTGCCAGCAACTTATTTGGTGAAGTCACTCCCTACGAGCAGTACTTC. Complete variable domain (other parts from reference TRBV11-3 and TRBJ2-7): EAGVVQSPRYKIIEKKQPVAFWCNPISGHNTLYWYLQNLGQGPELLIRYENEEAVDDSQLPKDRFSAERLKGVDSTLKIQPAELGDSAVYLCASNLFGEVTPYEQYFGPGTRLTVT.